This is a list of T cell receptor beta chains from one sample in a study of blood T cell repertoires in COVID-19. Produced via immunoSEQ multiplex PCR; TCRdb's table is partial and in-frame only. The sample has about 200,000 clones; over 80% are singletons. The sequencing input was peripheral blood. The receptors stem from a human donor in a cohort sampled during active COVID-19. Both conserved end residues are trimmed from each CDR3. The order of the fields is V gene, CDR3 protein.

>TRBV3-1/TRBV3-2
ASSLRDLGSEKLF
>TRBV7-9
AAAGTSGRGTYEQY
>TRBV7-7
ASSPLQGSYEQY
>TRBV6-6
ASRGQGSYNEQF
>TRBV9
ASSGGQGLHEQY
>TRBV4-2
ASSQDVLSNTEAF
>TRBV5-3
ASNGTSGTYEQY
>TRBV28
ASTHGGVNYGYT
>TRBV5-1
ASSQGTGGNEQY
>TRBV7-9
ASSFPSERQY
>TRBV28
ASNPLPGTANQPQH
>TRBV6-5
ASTGQGEYEQY
>TRBV15
ATSRDRLAGRGTDTQY
>TRBV7-9
ASSLTGMLNTEAF
>TRBV19
ASSSGTHSYEQY
>TRBV3-1/TRBV3-2
ASSHWTPSYEQY
>TRBV7-3
ASSLNRGWQF
>TRBV6-5
ASSSDRAPYEQY
>TRBV10-3
AISDNRASGYT
>TRBV18
ASSPEQEWGYT
>TRBV4-3
ASSQVFQGAYSYEQY
>TRBV4-2
ASRRDSEKLF
>TRBV9
ASSFGAGDLKEQY
>TRBV7-2
ASSLVSLLDYGYT
>TRBV28
ASTPGGETGAPHNEQF
>TRBV27
ATVLAGGPTDTQY
>TRBV2
ASREQGTNYGYT